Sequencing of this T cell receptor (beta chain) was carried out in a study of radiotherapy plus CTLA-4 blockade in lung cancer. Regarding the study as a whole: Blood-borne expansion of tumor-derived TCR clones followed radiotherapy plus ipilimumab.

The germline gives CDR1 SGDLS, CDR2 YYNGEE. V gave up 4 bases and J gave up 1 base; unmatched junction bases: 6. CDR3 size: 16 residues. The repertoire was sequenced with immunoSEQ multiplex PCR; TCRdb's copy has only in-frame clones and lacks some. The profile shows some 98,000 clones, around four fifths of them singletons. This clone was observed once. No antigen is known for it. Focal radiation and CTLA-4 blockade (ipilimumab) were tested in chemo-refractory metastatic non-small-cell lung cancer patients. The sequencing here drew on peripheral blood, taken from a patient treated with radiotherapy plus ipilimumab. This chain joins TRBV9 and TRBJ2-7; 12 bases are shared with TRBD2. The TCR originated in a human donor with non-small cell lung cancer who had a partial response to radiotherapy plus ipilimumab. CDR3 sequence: CASSPRTSGTSYEQYF. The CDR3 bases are TGTGCCAGCAGCCCGAGGACTAGCGGGACTTCCTACGAGCAGTACTTC.